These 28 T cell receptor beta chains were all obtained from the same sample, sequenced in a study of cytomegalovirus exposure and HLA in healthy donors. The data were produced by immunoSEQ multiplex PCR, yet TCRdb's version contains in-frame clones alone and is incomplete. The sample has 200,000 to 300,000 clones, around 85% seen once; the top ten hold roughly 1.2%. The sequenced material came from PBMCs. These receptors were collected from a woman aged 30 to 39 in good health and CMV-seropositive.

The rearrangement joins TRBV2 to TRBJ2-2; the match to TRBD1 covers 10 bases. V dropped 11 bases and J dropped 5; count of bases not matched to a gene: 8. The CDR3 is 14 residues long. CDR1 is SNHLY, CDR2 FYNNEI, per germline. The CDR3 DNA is TGTGCCGGGGGACAGGGGCGGGAAACCGGGGAGCTGTTTTTT. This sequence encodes CAGGQGRETGELFF.

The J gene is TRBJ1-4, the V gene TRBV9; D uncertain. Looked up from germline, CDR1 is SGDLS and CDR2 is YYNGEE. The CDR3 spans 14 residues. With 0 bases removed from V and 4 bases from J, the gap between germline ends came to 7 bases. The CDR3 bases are TGTGCCAGCAGCGTAGGAGGAGGTAATGAAAAACTGTTTTTT. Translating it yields CASSVGGGNEKLFF.

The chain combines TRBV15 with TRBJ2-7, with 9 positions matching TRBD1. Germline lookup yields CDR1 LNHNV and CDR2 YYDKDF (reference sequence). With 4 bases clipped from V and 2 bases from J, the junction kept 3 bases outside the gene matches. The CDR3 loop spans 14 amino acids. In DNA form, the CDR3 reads TGTGCCACCAGCATGGGGACAGGGCCCTACGAGCAGTACTTC. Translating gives CATSMGTGPYEQYF.

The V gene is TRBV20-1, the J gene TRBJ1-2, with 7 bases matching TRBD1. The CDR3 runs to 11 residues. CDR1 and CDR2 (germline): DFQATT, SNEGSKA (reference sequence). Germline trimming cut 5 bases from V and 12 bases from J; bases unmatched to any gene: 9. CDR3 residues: CSAGTAAAHTF. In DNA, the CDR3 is TGCAGTGCTGGGACAGCAGCCGCCCACACCTTC.

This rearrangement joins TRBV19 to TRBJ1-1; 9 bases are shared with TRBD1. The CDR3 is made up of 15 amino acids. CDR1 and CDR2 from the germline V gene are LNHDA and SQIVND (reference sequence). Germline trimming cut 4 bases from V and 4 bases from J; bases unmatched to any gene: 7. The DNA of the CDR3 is TGTGCCAGTAGTAACACAGGGGGCTTGGGCACTGAAGCTTTCTTT. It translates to CASSNTGGLGTEAFF.

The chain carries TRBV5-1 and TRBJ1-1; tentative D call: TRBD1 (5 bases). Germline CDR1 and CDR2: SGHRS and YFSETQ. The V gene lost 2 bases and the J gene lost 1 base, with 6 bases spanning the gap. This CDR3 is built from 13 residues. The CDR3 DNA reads TGCGCCAGCAGCTTCGGGGGGAACACTGAAGCTTTCTTT. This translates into CASSFGGNTEAFF.

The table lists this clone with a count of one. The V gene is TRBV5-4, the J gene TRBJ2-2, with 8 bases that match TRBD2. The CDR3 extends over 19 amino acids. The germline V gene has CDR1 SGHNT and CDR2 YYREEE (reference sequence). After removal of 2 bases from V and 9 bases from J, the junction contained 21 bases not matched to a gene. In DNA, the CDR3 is TGTGCCAGCAGCTTTAGCGGGGTGGGGGACTATGGGACAAGAAGGGAGCTGTTTTTT. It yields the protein CASSFSGVGDYGTRRELFF.

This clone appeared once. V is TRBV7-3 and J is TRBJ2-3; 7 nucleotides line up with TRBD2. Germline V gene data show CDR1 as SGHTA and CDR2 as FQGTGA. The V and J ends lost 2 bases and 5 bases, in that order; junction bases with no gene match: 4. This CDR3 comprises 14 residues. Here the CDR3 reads CASSLGAGVDTQYF. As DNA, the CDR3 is TGTGCCAGCAGCTTAGGGGCGGGGGTAGATACGCAGTATTTT.

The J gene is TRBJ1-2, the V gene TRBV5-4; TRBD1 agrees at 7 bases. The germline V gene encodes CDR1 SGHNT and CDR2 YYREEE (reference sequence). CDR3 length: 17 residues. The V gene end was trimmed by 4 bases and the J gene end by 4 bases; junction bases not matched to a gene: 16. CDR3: CASSPSTGKLRFYGYTF. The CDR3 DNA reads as TGTGCCAGCAGCCCGTCGACAGGGAAGTTGAGGTTCTATGGCTACACCTTC.

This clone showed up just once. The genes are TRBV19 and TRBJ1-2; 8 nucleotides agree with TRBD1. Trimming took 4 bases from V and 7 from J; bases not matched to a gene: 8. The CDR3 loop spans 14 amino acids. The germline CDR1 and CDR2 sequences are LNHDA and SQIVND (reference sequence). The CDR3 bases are TGTGCCAGTAGTAACTCAGGACAGGGCGGTGGCTACACCTTC. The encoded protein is CASSNSGQGGGYTF.

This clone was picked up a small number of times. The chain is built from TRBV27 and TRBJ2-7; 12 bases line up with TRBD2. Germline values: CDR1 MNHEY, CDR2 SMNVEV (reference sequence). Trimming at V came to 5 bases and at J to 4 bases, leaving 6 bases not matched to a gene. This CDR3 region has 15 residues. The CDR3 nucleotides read TGTGCCAGCAGTCCCACTAGCGGGAGGTGGTACGAGCAGTACTTC. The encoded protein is CASSPTSGRWYEQYF.

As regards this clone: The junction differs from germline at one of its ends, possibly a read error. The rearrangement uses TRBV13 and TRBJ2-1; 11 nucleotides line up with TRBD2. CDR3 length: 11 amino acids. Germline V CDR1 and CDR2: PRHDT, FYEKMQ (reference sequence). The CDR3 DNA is TGTGCCAGTTCCGGGACTAGCGGCCTGGTCTTC. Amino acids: CASSGTSGLVF.

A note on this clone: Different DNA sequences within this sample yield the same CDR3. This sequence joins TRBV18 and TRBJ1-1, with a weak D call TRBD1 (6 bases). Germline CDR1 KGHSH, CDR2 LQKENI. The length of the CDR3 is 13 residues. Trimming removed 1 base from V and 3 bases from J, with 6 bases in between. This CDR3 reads CASSPQGDTEAFF. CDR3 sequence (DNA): TGTGCCAGCTCACCACAGGGGGACACTGAAGCTTTCTTT.

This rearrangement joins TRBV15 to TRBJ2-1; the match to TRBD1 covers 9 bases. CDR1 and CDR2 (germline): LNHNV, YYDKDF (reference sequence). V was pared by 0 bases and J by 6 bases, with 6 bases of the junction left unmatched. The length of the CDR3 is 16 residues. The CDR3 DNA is TGTGCCACCAGCAGAGATATAGGACAGGGGTTCAATGAGCAGTTCTTC. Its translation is CATSRDIGQGFNEQFF.

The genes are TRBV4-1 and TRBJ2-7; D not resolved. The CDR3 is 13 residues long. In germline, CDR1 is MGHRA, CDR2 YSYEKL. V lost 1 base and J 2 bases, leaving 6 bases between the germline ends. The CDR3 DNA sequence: TGCGCCAGCAGCCAAGGTCAGACCTACGAGCAGTACTTC. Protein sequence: CASSQGQTYEQYF.

The CDR3: CASSTTSSTEAFF. CDR3 in DNA: TGCGCCAGCAGCACTACAAGCTCCACTGAAGCTTTCTTT. The chain employs TRBV5-1 and TRBJ1-1; D is uncertain. V shed 4 bases and J shed 4 bases, with 11 bases lying between them. Germline CDR1 is SGHRS and CDR2 is YFSETQ. The CDR3 totals 13 residues.

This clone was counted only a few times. The CDR3 reads CASSDRDGNQPQHF. The CDR3 region has the DNA TGTGCCAGCAGTGACAGGGATGGCAATCAGCCCCAGCATTTT. The chain recombines TRBV6-1 with TRBJ1-5; tentative D call: TRBD1 (5 bases). Germline CDR1 reads MNHNS; CDR2 reads SASEGT. V was clipped by 3 bases and J by 2 bases, with 8 bases between them. The CDR3 totals 14 residues.

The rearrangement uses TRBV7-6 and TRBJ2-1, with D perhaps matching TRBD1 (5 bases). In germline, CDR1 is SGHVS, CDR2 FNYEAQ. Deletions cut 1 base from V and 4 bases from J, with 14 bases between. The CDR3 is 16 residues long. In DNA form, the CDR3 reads TGTGCCAGCAGCTTAGATTCAGGGCTTTCGTACAATGAGCAGTTCTTC. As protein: CASSLDSGLSYNEQFF.

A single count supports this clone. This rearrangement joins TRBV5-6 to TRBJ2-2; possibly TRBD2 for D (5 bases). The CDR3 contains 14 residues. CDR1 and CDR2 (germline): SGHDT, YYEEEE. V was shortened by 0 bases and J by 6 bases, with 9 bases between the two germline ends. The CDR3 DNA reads TGTGCCAGCAGCTTGGGACTGGAGGCCGGGGAGCTGTTTTTT. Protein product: CASSLGLEAGELFF.

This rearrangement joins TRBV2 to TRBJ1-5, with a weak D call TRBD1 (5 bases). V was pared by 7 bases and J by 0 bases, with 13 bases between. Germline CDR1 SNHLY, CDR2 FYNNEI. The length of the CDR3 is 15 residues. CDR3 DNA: TGTGCCAGCACTGAGACAGACCGTAGCAATCAGCCCCAGCATTTT. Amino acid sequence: CASTETDRSNQPQHF. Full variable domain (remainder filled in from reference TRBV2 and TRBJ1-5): EPEVTQTPSHQVTQMGQEVILRCVPISNHLYFYWYRQILGQKVEFLVSFYNNEISEKSEIFDDQFSVERPDGSNFTLKIRSTKLEDSAMYFCASTETDRSNQPQHFGDGTRLSIL.

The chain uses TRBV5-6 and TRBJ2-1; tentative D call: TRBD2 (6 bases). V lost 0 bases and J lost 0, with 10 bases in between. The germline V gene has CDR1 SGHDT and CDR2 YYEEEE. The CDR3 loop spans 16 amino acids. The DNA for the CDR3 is TGTGCCAGCAGCTTGGCCATCGGGAGCTCCTACAATGAGCAGTTCTTC. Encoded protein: CASSLAIGSSYNEQFF.

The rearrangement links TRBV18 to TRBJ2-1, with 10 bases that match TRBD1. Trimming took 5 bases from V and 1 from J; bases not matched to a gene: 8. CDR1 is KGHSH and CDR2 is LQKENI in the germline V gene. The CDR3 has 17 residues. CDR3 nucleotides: TGTGCCAGCTCATCTACCCCGGGACAGGGGTCCTACAATGAGCAGTTCTTC. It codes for CASSSTPGQGSYNEQFF.

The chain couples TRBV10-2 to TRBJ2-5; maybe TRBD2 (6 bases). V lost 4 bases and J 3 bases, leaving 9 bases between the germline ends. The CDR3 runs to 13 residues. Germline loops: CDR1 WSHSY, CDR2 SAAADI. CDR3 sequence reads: CASSVGGEETQYF. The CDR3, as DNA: TGCGCCAGCAGTGTCGGAGGGGAAGAGACCCAGTACTTC.

DNA of the CDR3: TGTGCCAGCAGTGAATGGGTGGGACAGGGGACAGATACGCAGTATTTT. Amino acid sequence: CASSEWVGQGTDTQYF. V and J are TRBV2 and TRBJ2-3; 10 bases map to TRBD1. The CDR3 covers 16 residues. Germline CDR1 reads SNHLY; CDR2 reads FYNNEI. V lost 2 bases and J lost 3; bases outside the gene matches: 5.

CDR3: CASSLSGTGNYNEQFF. The CDR3 DNA sequence: TGTGCCAGCAGCTTAAGTGGGACAGGGAATTACAATGAGCAGTTCTTC. The chain couples TRBV7-2 to TRBJ2-1, with 9 nucleotides matching TRBD1. Germline trimming cut 2 bases from V and 4 bases from J; bases unmatched to any gene: 6. This CDR3 has 16 amino acids. The germline V gene encodes CDR1 SGHTA and CDR2 FQGNSA. The entire variable domain, with the rest obtained from reference TRBV7-2 and TRBJ2-1, is as follows: GAGVSQSPSNKVTEKGKDVELRCDPISGHTALYWYRQSLGQGLEFLIYFQGNSAPDKSGLPSDRFSAERTGGSVSTLTIQRTQQEDSAVYLCASSLSGTGNYNEQFFGPGTRLTVL.

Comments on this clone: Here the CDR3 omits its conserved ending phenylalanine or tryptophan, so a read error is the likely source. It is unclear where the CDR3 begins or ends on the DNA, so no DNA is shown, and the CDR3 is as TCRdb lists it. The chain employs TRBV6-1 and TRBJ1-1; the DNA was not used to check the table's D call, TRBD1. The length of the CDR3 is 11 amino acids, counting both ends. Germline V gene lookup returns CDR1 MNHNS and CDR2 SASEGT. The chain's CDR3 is CASSEALGGAL.

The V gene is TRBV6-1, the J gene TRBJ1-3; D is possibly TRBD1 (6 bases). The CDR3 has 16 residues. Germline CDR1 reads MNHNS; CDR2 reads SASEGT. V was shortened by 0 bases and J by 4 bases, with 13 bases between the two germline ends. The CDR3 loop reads CASSEARGQSGNTIYF. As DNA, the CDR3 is TGTGCCAGCAGTGAAGCGCGGGGGCAATCGGGAAACACCATATATTTT.

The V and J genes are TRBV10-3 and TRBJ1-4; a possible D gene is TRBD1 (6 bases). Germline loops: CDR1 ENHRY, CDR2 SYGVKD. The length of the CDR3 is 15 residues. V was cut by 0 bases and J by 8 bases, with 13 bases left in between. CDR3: CAISESTGTGEKLFF. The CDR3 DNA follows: TGTGCCATCAGTGAGTCGACTGGAACAGGGGAAAAACTGTTTTTT.